This TCR beta chain was found in a study of shared clonotypes between healthy human individuals. The protocol was immunoSEQ multiplex PCR, while the TCRdb copy is restricted to in-frame clones and leaves out a portion. The repertoire holds over a million clones, with around three quarters as singletons. The CDR3 length is 19 residues. Germline CDR1 and CDR2: SEHNR and FQNEAQ (reference sequence). V was clipped by 7 bases and J by 5 bases, with 32 bases between them. The sample was memory CD4+ T cells from PBMCs. Stated subset: CD45RA-negative fraction. This clonotype was obtained from a man aged 18 to 29 in good health. Some clones in this sample may be carry-over from other donors' samples. The rearrangement links TRBV7-9 to TRBJ1-2; a possible D gene is TRBD1 (5 bases). CDR3 coding DNA: TGTGCCAGCAACCGCCCCCCGGGTACCCGGACCCAGAGGACATATGGCTACACCTTC. It codes for CASNRPPGTRTQRTYGYTF.